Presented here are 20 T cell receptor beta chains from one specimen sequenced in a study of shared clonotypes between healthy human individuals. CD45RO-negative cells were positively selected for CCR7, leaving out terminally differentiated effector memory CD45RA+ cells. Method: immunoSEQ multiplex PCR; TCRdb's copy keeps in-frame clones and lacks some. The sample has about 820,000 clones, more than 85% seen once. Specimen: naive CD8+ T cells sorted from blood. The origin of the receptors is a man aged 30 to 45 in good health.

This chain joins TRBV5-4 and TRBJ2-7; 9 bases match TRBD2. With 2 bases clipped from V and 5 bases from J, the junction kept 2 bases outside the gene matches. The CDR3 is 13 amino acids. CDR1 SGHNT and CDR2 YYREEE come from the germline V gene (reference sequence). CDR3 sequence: CASSLGLANEQYF. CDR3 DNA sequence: TGTGCCAGCAGCTTAGGACTAGCGAACGAGCAGTACTTC.

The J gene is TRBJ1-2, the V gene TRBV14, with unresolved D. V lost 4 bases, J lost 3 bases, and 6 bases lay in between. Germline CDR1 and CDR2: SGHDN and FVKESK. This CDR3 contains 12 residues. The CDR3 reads CASSPWYYGYTF. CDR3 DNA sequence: TGTGCCAGCAGCCCCTGGTACTATGGCTACACCTTC.

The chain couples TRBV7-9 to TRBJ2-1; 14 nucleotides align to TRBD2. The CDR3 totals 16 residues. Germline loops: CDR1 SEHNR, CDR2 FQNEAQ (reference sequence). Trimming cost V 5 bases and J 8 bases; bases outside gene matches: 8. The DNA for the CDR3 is TGTGCCAGCAGCCCGGGGACTAGCGGGAGCAGCGATGAGCAGTTCTTC. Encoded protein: CASSPGTSGSSDEQFF.

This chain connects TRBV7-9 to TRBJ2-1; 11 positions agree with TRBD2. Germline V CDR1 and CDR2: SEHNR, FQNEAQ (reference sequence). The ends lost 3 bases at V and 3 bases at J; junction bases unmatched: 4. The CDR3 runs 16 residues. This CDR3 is CASSFLLAGGYNEQFF. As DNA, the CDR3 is TGTGCCAGCAGCTTTCTGCTAGCGGGAGGCTACAATGAGCAGTTCTTC.

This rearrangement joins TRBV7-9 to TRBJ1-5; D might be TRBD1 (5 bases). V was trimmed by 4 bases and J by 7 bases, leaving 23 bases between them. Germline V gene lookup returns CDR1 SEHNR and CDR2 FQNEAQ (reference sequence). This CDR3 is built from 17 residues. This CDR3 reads CASSSTDPGRDGQPQHF. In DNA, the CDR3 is TGTGCCAGCAGCTCTACGGATCCGGGCAGGGATGGACAGCCCCAGCATTTT.

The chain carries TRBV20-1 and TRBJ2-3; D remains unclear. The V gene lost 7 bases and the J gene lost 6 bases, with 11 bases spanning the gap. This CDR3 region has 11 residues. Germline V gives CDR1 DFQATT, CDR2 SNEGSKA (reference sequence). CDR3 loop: CSGRESDTQYF. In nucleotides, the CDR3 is TGCAGTGGGCGCGAGAGTGATACGCAGTATTTT.

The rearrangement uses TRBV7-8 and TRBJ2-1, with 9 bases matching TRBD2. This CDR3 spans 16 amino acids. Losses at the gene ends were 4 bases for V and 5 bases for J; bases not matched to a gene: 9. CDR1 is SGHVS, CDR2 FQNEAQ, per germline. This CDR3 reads CASSSSLAGSHNEQFF. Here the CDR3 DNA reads TGTGCCAGCAGCTCGTCCCTAGCGGGAAGCCACAATGAGCAGTTCTTC.

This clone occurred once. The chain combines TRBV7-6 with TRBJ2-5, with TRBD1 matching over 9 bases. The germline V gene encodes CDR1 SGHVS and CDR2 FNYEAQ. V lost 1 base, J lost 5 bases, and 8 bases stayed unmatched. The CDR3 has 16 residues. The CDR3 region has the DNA TGTGCCAGCAGCTTAGGTCGGACAGGGGTTTCGGAGACCCAGTACTTC. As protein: CASSLGRTGVSETQYF.

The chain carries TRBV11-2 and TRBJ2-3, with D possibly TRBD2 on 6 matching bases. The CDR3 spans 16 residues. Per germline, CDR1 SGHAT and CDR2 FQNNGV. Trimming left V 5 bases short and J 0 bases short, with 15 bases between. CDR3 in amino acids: CASSKGTAASTDTQYF. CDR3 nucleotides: TGTGCCAGCAGCAAAGGGACTGCTGCTAGCACAGATACGCAGTATTTT.

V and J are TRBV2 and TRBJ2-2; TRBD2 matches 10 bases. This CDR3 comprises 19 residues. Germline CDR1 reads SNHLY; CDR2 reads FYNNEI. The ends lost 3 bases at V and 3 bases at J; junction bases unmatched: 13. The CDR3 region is CASSDVPLAGVVYTGELFF. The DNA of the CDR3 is TGTGCCAGCAGTGATGTTCCGCTAGCGGGAGTGGTGTACACCGGGGAGCTGTTTTTT.

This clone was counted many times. CDR3 DNA sequence: TGTGCCAGCAGTGGGGGGGCGCGAAATCAGCCCCAGCATTTT. Translation gives CASSGGARNQPQHF. The rearrangement links TRBV27 to TRBJ1-5, with TRBD1 as a possible D gene (6 bases). Between the trimmed V and J ends, which lost 5 bases and 4 bases, there was a span of 12 bases. CDR3 size: 14 residues. CDR1 is MNHEY and CDR2 is SMNVEV in the germline V gene (reference sequence).

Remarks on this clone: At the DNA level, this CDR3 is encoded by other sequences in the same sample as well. Here the CDR3 DNA reads TGTGCCAGCAGCTCCTCGACTAGCGGGAGACCCTACGAGCAGTACTTC. It translates to CASSSSTSGRPYEQYF. The chain employs TRBV27 and TRBJ2-7, with 12 bases lining up with TRBD2. The CDR3 covers 16 residues. Germline loops: CDR1 MNHEY, CDR2 SMNVEV (reference sequence). V lost 6 bases and J lost 2; bases outside the gene matches: 8.

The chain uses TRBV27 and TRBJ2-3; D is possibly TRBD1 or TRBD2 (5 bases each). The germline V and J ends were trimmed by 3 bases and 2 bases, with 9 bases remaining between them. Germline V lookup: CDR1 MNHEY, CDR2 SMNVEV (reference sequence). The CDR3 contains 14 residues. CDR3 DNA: TGTGCCAGCAGTTTCGCCGGGACCACAGATACGCAGTATTTT. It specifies CASSFAGTTDTQYF.

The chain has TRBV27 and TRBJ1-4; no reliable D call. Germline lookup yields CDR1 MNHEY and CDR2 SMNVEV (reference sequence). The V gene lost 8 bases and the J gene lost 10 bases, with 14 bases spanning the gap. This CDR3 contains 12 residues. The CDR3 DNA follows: TGTGCCAGCCGTAAGGGATTTGGAAAACTGTTTTTT. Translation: CASRKGFGKLFF.

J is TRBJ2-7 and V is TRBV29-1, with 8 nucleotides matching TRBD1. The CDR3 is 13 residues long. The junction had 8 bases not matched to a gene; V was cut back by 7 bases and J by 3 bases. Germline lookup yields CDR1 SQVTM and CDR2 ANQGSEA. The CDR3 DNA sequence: TGCAGCGCCGGGGACAGGTCGCTCTACGAGCAGTACTTC. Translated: CSAGDRSLYEQYF.

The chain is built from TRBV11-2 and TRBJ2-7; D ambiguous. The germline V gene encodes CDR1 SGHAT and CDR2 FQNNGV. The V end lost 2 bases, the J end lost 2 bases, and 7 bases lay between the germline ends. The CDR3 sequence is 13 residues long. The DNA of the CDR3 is TGTGCCAGCAGCTTATCACAAACCTACGAGCAGTACTTC. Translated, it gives CASSLSQTYEQYF.

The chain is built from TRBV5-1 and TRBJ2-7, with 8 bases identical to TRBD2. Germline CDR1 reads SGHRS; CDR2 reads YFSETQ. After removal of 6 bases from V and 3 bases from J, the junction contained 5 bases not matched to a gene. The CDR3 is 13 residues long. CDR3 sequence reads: CASTRGGSYEQYF. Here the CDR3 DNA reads TGCGCCAGCACCCGGGGGGGAAGCTACGAGCAGTACTTC.

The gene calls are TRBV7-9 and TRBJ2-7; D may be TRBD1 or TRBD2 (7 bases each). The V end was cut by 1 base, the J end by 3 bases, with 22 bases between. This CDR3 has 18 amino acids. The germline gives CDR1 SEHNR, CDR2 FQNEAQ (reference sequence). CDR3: CASSLGETGRGPLYEQYF. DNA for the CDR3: TGTGCCAGCAGCTTAGGTGAGACAGGGAGGGGCCCTCTCTACGAGCAGTACTTC.

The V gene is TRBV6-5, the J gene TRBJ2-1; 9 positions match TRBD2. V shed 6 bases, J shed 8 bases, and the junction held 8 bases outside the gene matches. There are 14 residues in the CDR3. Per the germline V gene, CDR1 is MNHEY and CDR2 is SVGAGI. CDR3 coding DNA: TGTGCCAGCAGAGCGGGAGGTATTGGGTATGAGCAGTTCTTC. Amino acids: CASRAGGIGYEQFF.

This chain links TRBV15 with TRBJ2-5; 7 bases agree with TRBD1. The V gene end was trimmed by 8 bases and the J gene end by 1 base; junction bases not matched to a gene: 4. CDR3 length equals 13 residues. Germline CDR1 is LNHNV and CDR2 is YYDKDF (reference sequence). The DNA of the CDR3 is TGTGCCACCGAAGGGACAGTCCAAGAGACCCAGTACTTC. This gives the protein CATEGTVQETQYF. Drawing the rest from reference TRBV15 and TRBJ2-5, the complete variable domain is DAMVIQNPRYQVTQFGKPVTLSCSQTLNHNVMYWYQQKSSQAPKLLFHYYDKDFNNEADTPDNFQSRRPNTSFCFLDIRSPGLGDTAMYLCATEGTVQETQYFGPGTRLLVL.